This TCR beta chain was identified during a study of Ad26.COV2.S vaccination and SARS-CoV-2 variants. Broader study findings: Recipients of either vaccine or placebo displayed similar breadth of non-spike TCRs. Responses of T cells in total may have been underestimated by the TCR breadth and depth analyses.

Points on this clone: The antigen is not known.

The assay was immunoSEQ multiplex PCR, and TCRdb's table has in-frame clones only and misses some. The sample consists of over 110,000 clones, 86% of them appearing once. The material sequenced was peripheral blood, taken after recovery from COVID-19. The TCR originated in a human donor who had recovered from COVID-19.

CDR3 sequence: CASRERQTTSTDTQYF. CDR3 nucleotide sequence: TGTGCCAGTAGGGAGAGGCAGACAACTAGCACAGATACGCAGTATTTT. The genes are TRBV19 and TRBJ2-3; D call uncertain. The V gene lost 6 bases and the J gene lost 0 bases, with 16 bases spanning the gap. The CDR3 contains 16 residues. The germline V gene has CDR1 LNHDA and CDR2 SQIVND (reference sequence).